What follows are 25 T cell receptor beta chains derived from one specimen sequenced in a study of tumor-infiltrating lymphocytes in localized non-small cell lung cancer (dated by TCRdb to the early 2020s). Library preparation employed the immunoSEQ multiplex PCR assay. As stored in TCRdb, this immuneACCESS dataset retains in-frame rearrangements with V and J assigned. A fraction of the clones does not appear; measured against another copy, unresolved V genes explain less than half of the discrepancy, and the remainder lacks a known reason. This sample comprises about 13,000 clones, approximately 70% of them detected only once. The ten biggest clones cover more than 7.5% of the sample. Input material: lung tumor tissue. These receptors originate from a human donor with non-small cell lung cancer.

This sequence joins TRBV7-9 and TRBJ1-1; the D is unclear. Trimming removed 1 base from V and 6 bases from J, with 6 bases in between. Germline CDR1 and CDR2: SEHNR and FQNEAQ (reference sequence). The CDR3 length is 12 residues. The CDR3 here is CASSLGESEAFF. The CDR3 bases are TGTGCCAGCAGCTTAGGAGAATCTGAAGCTTTCTTT.

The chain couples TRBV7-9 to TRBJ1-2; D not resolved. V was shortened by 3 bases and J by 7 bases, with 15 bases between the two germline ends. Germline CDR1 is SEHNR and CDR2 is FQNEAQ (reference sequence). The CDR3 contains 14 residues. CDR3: CASSLERGSGGYTF. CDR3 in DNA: TGTGCCAGCAGCTTGGAGCGGGGATCGGGTGGCTACACCTTC.

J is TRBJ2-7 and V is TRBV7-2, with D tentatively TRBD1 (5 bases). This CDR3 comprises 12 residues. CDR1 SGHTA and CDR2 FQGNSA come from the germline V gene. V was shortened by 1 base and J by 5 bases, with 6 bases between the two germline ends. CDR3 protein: CASSLGRDEQYF. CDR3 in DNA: TGTGCCAGCAGCTTAGGCAGGGACGAGCAGTACTTC.

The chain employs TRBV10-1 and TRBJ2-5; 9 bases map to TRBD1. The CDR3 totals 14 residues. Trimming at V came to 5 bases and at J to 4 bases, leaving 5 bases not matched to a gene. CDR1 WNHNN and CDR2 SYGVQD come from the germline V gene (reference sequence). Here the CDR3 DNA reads TGCGCCAGCAGTCCGGGACAGGGAAGAGAGACCCAGTACTTC. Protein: CASSPGQGRETQYF.

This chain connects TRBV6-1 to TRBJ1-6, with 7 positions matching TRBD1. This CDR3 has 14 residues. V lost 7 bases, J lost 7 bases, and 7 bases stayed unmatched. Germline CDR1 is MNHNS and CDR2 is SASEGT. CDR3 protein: CASTSRDRNSPLHF. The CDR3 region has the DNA TGTGCCAGCACGTCCCGGGACAGAAATTCACCCCTCCACTTT.

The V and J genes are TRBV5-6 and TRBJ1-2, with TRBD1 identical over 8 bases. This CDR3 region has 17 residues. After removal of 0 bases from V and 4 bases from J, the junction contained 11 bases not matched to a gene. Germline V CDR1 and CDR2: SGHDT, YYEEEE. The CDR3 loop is CASSLAPGGVNRYGYTF. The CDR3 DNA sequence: TGTGCCAGCAGCTTGGCCCCAGGGGGCGTGAACCGCTATGGCTACACCTTC.

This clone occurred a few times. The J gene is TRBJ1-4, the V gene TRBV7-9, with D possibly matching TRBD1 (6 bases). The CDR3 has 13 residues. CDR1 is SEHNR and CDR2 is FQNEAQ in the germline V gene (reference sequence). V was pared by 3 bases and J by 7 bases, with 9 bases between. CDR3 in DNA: TGTGCCAGCAGCTTTGACAGGTTTGAAAAACTGTTTTTT. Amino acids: CASSFDRFEKLFF.

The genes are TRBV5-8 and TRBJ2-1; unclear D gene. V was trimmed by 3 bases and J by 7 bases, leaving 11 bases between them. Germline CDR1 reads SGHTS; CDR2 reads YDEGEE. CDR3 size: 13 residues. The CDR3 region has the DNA TGTGCCAGCAGCTCTTCCCCCAGGAATGAGCAGTTCTTC. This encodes CASSSSPRNEQFF. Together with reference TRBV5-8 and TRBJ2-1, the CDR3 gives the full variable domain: EAGVTQSPTHLIKTRGQQATLRCSPISGHTSVYWYQQALGLGLQFLLWYDEGEERNRGNFPPRFSGRQFPNYSSELNVNALELEDSALYLCASSSSPRNEQFFGPGTRLTVL.

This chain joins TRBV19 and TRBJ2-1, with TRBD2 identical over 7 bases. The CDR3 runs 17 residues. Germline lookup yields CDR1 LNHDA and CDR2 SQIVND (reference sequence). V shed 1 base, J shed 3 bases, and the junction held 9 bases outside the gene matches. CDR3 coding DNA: TGTGCCAGTAGTATAGTGCTAGCGGAGATCCACTACAATGAGCAGTTCTTC. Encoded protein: CASSIVLAEIHYNEQFF.

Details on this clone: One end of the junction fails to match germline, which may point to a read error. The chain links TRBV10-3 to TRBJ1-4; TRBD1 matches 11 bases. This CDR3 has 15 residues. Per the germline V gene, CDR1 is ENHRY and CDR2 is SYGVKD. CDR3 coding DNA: TGTGCCAGCAGTTCTTCCGGGACAGGGGGAGAAAAACTGTTTTTT. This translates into CASSSSGTGGEKLFF.

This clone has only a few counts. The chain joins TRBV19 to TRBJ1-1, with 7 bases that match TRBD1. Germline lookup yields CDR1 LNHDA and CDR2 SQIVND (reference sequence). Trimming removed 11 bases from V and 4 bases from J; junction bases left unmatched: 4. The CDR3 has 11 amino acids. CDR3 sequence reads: CASYRGTEAFF. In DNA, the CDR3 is TGTGCCTCGTACAGGGGCACTGAAGCTTTCTTT. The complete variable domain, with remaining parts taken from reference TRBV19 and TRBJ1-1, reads DGGITQSPKYLFRKEGQNVTLSCEQNLNHDAMYWYRQDPGQGLRLIYYSQIVNDFQKGDIAEGYSVSREKKESFPLTVTSAQKNPTAFYLCASYRGTEAFFGQGTRLTVV.

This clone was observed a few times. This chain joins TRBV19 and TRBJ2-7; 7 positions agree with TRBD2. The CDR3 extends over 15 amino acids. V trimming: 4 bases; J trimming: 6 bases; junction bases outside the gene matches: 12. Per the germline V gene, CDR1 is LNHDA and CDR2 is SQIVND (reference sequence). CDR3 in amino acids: CASSKNGGSPVEQYF. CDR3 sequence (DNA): TGTGCCAGTAGTAAGAACGGCGGGAGCCCTGTCGAGCAGTACTTC.

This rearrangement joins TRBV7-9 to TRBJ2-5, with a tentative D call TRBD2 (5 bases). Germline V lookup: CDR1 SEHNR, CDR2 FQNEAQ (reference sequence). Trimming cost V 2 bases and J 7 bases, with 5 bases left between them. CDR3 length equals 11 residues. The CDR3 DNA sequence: TGTGCCAGCAGCTTAAGCGGGACCCAGTACTTC. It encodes CASSLSGTQYF.

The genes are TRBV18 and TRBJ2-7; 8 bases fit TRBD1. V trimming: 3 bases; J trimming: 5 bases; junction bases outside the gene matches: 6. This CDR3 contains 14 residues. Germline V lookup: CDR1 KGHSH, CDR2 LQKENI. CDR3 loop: CASSPARTGNEQYF. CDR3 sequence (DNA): TGTGCCAGCTCACCCGCCCGGACAGGGAACGAGCAGTACTTC.

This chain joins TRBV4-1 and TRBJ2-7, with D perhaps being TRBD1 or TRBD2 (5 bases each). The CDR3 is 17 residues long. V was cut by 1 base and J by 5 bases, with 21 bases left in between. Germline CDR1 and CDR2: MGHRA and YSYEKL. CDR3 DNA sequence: TGCGCCAGCAGCCAAGGGCCCGGGGCAGGGAGAACCGACGAGCAGTACTTC. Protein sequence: CASSQGPGAGRTDEQYF.

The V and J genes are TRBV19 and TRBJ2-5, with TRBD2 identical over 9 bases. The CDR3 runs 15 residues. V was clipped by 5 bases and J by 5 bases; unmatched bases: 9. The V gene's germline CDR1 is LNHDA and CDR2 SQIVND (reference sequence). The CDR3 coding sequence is TGTGCCAGTAGTGGGGCGGGAGGGCCGCGGGAGACCCAGTACTTC. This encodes CASSGAGGPRETQYF.

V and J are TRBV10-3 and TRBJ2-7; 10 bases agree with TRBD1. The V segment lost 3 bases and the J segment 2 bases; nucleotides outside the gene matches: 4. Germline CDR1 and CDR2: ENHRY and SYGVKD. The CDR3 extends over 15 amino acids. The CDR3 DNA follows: TGTGCCATCAGTGAAGTGACAGGGGGCGCCTACGAGCAGTACTTC. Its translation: CAISEVTGGAYEQYF.

CDR3 protein: CASSFEQGAYEQYF. The DNA of the CDR3 is TGTGCCAGCAGCTTTGAACAGGGGGCGTACGAGCAGTACTTC. The gene calls are TRBV5-5 and TRBJ2-7; TRBD1 aligns across 9 bases. The V gene's germline CDR1 is SGHKS and CDR2 YYEKEE (reference sequence). This CDR3 contains 14 residues. With 2 bases clipped from V and 4 bases from J, the junction kept 4 bases outside the gene matches. The full variable domain, in which reference TRBV5-5 and TRBJ2-7 provide the parts outside the CDR3, is DAGVTQSPTHLIKTRGQQVTLRCSPISGHKSVSWYQQVLGQGPQFIFQYYEKEERGRGNFPDRFSARQFPNYSSELNVNALLLGDSALYLCASSFEQGAYEQYFGPGTRLTVT.

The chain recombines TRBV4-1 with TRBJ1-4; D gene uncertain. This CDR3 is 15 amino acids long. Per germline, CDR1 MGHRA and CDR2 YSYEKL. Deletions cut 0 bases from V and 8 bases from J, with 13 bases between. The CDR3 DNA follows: TGCGCCAGCAGCCAAGAATATGGGAAAGGGGAAAAACTGTTTTTT. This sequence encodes CASSQEYGKGEKLFF.

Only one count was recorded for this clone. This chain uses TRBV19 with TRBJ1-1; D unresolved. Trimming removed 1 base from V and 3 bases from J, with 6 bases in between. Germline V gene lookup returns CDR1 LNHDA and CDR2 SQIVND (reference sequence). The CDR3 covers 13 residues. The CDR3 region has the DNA TGTGCCAGTAGTATAGTCGAGGACACTGAAGCTTTCTTT. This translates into CASSIVEDTEAFF.

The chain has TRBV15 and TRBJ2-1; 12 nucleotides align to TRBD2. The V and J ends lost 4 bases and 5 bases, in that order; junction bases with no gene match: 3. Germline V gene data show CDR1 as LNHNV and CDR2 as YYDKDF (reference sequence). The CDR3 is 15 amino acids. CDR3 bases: TGTGCCACCAGCACAAGGACTAGCGGGAACAATGAGCAGTTCTTC. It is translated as CATSTRTSGNNEQFF. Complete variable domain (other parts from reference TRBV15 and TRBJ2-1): DAMVIQNPRYQVTQFGKPVTLSCSQTLNHNVMYWYQQKSSQAPKLLFHYYDKDFNNEADTPDNFQSRRPNTSFCFLDIRSPGLGDTAMYLCATSTRTSGNNEQFFGPGTRLTVL.

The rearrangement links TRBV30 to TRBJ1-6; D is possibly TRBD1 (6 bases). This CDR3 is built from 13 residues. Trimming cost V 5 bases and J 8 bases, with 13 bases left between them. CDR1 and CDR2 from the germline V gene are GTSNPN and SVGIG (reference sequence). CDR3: CAWVGRGYSPLHF. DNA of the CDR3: TGTGCCTGGGTAGGCAGGGGATATTCACCCCTCCACTTT.

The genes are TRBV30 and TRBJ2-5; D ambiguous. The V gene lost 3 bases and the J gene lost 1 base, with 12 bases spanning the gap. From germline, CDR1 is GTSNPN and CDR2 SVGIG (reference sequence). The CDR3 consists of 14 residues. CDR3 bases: TGTGCCTGGAGAAACCGGGCCCGCCAAGAGACCCAGTACTTC. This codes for CAWRNRARQETQYF.

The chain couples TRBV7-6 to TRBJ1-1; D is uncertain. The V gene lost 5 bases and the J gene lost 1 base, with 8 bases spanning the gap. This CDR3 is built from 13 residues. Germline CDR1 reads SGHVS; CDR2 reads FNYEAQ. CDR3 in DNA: TGTGCCAGCAGCCGCCTCGGGAACACTGAAGCTTTCTTT. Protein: CASSRLGNTEAFF.

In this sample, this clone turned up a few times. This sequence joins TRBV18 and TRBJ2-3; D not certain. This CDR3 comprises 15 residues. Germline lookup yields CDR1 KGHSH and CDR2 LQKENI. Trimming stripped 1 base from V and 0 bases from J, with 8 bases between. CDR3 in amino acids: CASSPLGISTDTQYF. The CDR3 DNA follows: TGTGCCAGCTCACCACTAGGGATTAGCACAGATACGCAGTATTTT.